These 30 T cell receptor beta chains were sequenced from one sample in a study of blood T cell repertoires in COVID-19. TCRdb keeps only in-frame clones here, not all; method: immunoSEQ multiplex PCR. The sample lists about 160,000 clones, approximately 87% seen once, with under 5% in the top ten. Sequenced material: peripheral blood. All receptors derive from a woman in her seventies with acute or convalescent COVID-19.

The chain links TRBV30 to TRBJ2-2; 7 bases match TRBD1. Germline lookup yields CDR1 GTSNPN and CDR2 SVGIG (reference sequence). The CDR3 has 15 residues. J gave up 1 base and V 1 base, and 3 bases lay outside the gene matches. The DNA for the CDR3 is TGTGCCTGGAGTGAGGGGGCCAGGAACACCGGGGAGCTGTTTTTT. Encoded protein: CAWSEGARNTGELFF.

The rearrangement links TRBV6-2 or TRBV6-3 to TRBJ2-1; D remains unclear. The V gene lost 4 bases and the J gene lost 6 bases, with 19 bases spanning the gap. Looked up from germline, CDR1 is MNHEY and CDR2 is SVGEGT. The CDR3 consists of 16 residues. CDR3 in DNA: TGTGCCAGCAGTTCAACGGTGCGGTTAACCACCAATGAGCAGTTCTTC. Translation: CASSSTVRLTTNEQFF.

The chain recombines TRBV7-2 with TRBJ2-7, with a possible D match to TRBD1 (6 bases). V was clipped by 1 base and J by 4 bases, with 14 bases between them. The CDR3 length is 15 residues. The germline V gene encodes CDR1 SGHTA and CDR2 FQGNSA. CDR3 coding DNA: TGTGCCAGCAGCTTAGTCGGCAGGGGAACGTACGAGCAGTACTTC. Translation: CASSLVGRGTYEQYF.

This clone was detected a few times. The chain has TRBV7-3 and TRBJ1-5, with TRBD1 as a possible D gene (5 bases). Between the trimmed V and J ends, which lost 6 bases and 2 bases, there was a span of 11 bases. The CDR3 length is 14 residues. Germline CDR1 reads SGHTA; CDR2 reads FQGTGA. CDR3 nucleotide sequence: TGTGCCAGCAGTCCCGGGGGTGGCAATCAGCCCCAGCATTTT. Translation gives CASSPGGGNQPQHF.

CDR3 in amino acids: CASSSRLKETQYF. The DNA for the CDR3 is TGTGCCAGCTCATCCCGACTAAAAGAGACCCAGTACTTC. The chain combines TRBV18 with TRBJ2-5; D might be TRBD2 (5 bases). The CDR3 is made up of 13 amino acids. From germline, CDR1 is KGHSH and CDR2 LQKENI. Trimming stripped 5 bases from V and 3 bases from J, with 10 bases between.

CDR3 coding DNA: TGTGCCAGCAGCTTAGTAGGGCGGGACAGGGCATATAATTCACCCCTCCACTTT. As protein: CASSLVGRDRAYNSPLHF. This chain uses TRBV7-6 with TRBJ1-6, with TRBD1 identical over 9 bases. CDR1 is SGHVS, CDR2 FNYEAQ, per germline. The CDR3 is 18 residues long. The V gene end was trimmed by 1 base and the J gene end by 4 bases; junction bases not matched to a gene: 8. Full variable domain (remainder filled in from reference TRBV7-6 and TRBJ1-6): GAGVSQSPRYKVTKRGQDVALRCDPISGHVSLYWYRQALGQGPEFLTYFNYEAQQDKSGLPNDRFSAERPEGSISTLTIQRTEQRDSAMYRCASSLVGRDRAYNSPLHFGNGTRLTVT.

V gene TRBV10-3 combines with J gene TRBJ2-1, with 8 bases aligning to TRBD2. V lost 6 bases, J lost 7 bases, and 8 bases stayed unmatched. The CDR3 loop spans 14 amino acids. Per germline, CDR1 ENHRY and CDR2 SYGVKD. The CDR3 DNA reads TGTGCCATCAGCTCCAACGGGGGGGGGAATGAGCAGTTCTTC. Amino acid sequence: CAISSNGGGNEQFF.

The rearrangement links TRBV28 to TRBJ2-7, with TRBD2 matching 7 bases. V was pared by 7 bases and J by 4 bases, with 16 bases of the junction left unmatched. The CDR3 contains 16 residues. Germline-derived CDR1 and CDR2 are MDHEN and SYDVKM. The CDR3 protein is CASTGGPGGGAYEQYF. DNA of the CDR3: TGTGCCAGCACGGGGGGTCCTGGCGGAGGGGCATACGAGCAGTACTTC.

The table lists this clone with a few counts. This chain links TRBV4-2 with TRBJ1-6; no definite D call. Germline CDR1 is LGHNA and CDR2 is YNFKEQ. There are 16 residues in the CDR3. Trimming left V 0 bases short and J 0 bases short, with 6 bases between. CDR3 protein: CASSQEGSSYNSPLHF. Here the CDR3 DNA reads TGTGCCAGCAGCCAAGAGGGGAGCTCCTATAATTCACCCCTCCACTTT.

The rearrangement links TRBV20-1 to TRBJ1-2; 10 positions match TRBD1. The CDR3 is 15 residues long. Trimming at V came to 3 bases and at J to 4 bases, leaving 8 bases not matched to a gene. The germline gives CDR1 DFQATT, CDR2 SNEGSKA (reference sequence). Written as DNA, the CDR3 is TGCAGTGCTAGTACACGGGACAGGGGCCTCTATGGCTACACCTTC. Translated: CSASTRDRGLYGYTF.

V gene TRBV27 combines with J gene TRBJ2-7; perhaps TRBD2 as D (6 bases). V lost 3 bases, J lost 1 base, and 13 bases lay in between. CDR1 is MNHEY, CDR2 SMNVEV, per germline (reference sequence). The CDR3 runs to 15 residues. CDR3 sequence: CASSLLGGRSYEQYF. In DNA form, the CDR3 reads TGTGCCAGCAGTTTGTTGGGAGGTCGGTCCTACGAGCAGTACTTC.

This chain joins TRBV6-6 and TRBJ1-5; tentative D call: TRBD1 (5 bases). The CDR3 contains 16 residues. Germline V gene data show CDR1 as MNHNY and CDR2 as SVGAGI (reference sequence). The V end was cut by 0 bases, the J end by 7 bases, with 16 bases between. The CDR3 coding sequence is TGTGCCAGCAGTTACTCCGCCCCGGGGGGTGGGCAGCCCCAGCATTTT. Translating it yields CASSYSAPGGGQPQHF.

This clone came up once. The chain couples TRBV19 to TRBJ1-1; perhaps TRBD1 as D (5 bases). Germline V gene sequence: CDR1 LNHDA, CDR2 SQIVND (reference sequence). Trimming pared 7 bases from V and 0 bases from J, leaving 15 bases between. The CDR3 runs to 15 residues. The CDR3 nucleotides are TGTGCCAGTACCCTCGGTGGGGCCGTGAACACTGAAGCTTTCTTT. It specifies CASTLGGAVNTEAFF.

V usage is TRBV19 and J usage is TRBJ2-2, with TRBD2 as a possible D gene (5 bases). CDR3 length: 14 residues. Trimming left V 3 bases short and J 5 bases short, with 10 bases between. The germline V gene encodes CDR1 LNHDA and CDR2 SQIVND (reference sequence). The CDR3 DNA is TGTGCCAGTAGTATCGGGGTACGGACCGGGGAGCTGTTTTTT. This translates into CASSIGVRTGELFF.

The genes are TRBV7-8 and TRBJ2-5; 7 nucleotides match TRBD2. J was trimmed by 5 bases and V by 3 bases; bases with no gene match: 3. The length of the CDR3 is 13 residues. The germline V gene encodes CDR1 SGHVS and CDR2 FQNEAQ. This CDR3 reads CASSFGGRETQYF. In DNA form, the CDR3 reads TGTGCCAGCAGCTTCGGGGGGAGGGAGACCCAGTACTTC. Filled out from reference TRBV7-8 and TRBJ2-5, the complete variable domain reads GAGVSQSPRYKVAKRGQDVALRCDPISGHVSLFWYQQALGQGPEFLTYFQNEAQLDKSGLPSDRFFAERPEGSVSTLKIQRTQQEDSAVYLCASSFGGRETQYFGPGTRLLVL.

V is TRBV5-1 and J is TRBJ2-2; 8 nucleotides agree with TRBD1. J lost 4 bases, V lost 0 bases, and 8 bases had no gene match. The CDR3 extends over 17 amino acids. Germline V gene data show CDR1 as SGHRS and CDR2 as YFSETQ. The CDR3 DNA sequence: TGCGCCAGCAGCTTGGGGCCCGGACAGGGATCCACCGGGGAGCTGTTTTTT. It translates to CASSLGPGQGSTGELFF.

Comment on this clone: The junction departs from the called germline gene at one end, perhaps through a read error. This chain uses TRBV6-5 with TRBJ1-1; possible D gene TRBD1, 5 bases. Per the germline V gene, CDR1 is MNHEY and CDR2 is SVGAGI. The CDR3 has 12 residues. DNA for the CDR3: TGTGCCAGCAGTTACTCTGGGGGGAGCCCCTTTTTT. Protein sequence: CASSYSGGSPFF.

V usage is TRBV5-8 and J usage is TRBJ1-6; D is unclear. This CDR3 contains 14 residues. Germline V gene lookup returns CDR1 SGHTS and CDR2 YDEGEE. The V end was cut by 2 bases, the J end by 9 bases, with 12 bases between. The CDR3 nucleotides read TGTGCCAGCAGCTTCGCCGGGGAGCGTTCACCCCTCCACTTT. This codes for CASSFAGERSPLHF.

The V gene is TRBV6-5, the J gene TRBJ1-2; a weak D match, TRBD1 (5 bases). The CDR3 totals 14 residues. Germline CDR1 is MNHEY and CDR2 is SVGAGI. V dropped 0 bases and J dropped 4 bases, with 9 bases sitting between them. This chain's CDR3 is CASSYSGDSYGYTF. DNA for the CDR3: TGTGCCAGCAGTTACTCAGGGGATAGCTATGGCTACACCTTC.

The chain uses TRBV6-5 and TRBJ2-3; D remains unclear. CDR1 and CDR2 (germline): MNHEY, SVGAGI. The CDR3 extends over 13 amino acids. The V end lost 7 bases, the J end lost 3 bases, and 11 bases lay between the germline ends. The CDR3 loop is CASTMPGTDTQYF. The CDR3 coding sequence is TGTGCCAGCACCATGCCGGGTACAGATACGCAGTATTTT.

CDR3 residues: CASETSDYNSPLHF. The CDR3 DNA is TGTGCCAGCGAGACCAGCGACTATAATTCACCCCTCCACTTT. This sequence joins TRBV6-4 and TRBJ1-6; D call uncertain. This CDR3 has 14 residues. CDR1 is MRHNA, CDR2 SNTAGT, per germline. The ends were cut back, 8 bases at V and 3 bases at J, with 11 bases in the middle.

CDR3 sequence (DNA): TGTGCCAGCAGCTTAGGACAGGGGCGAACTGAAGCTTTCTTT. Translating gives CASSLGQGRTEAFF. V is TRBV11-2 and J is TRBJ1-1; 8 positions agree with TRBD1. The CDR3 covers 14 residues. In germline, CDR1 is SGHAT, CDR2 FQNNGV. Trimming at V came to 1 base and at J to 5 bases, leaving 3 bases not matched to a gene.

Details on this clone: Other DNA sequences of this sample code for an identical CDR3. The chain joins TRBV10-3 to TRBJ1-1; maybe TRBD1 (6 bases). The CDR3 runs to 14 residues. V lost 3 bases and J lost 0, with 8 bases in between. CDR1 is ENHRY, CDR2 SYGVKD, per germline. This CDR3 is CAISERDMNTEAFF. CDR3 nucleotide sequence: TGTGCCATCAGTGAAAGGGACATGAACACTGAAGCTTTCTTT.

V gene TRBV21-1 combines with J gene TRBJ1-2; TRBD1 reflects the table's D call only, with no check against the DNA. TRBV21-1 constitutes a pseudogene. The CDR3 loop spans 14 amino acids. CDR3 DNA sequence: TGTGCCAGCAGCGAGGGACAGGGGGCAGGTGGCTACACCTTC. It encodes CASSEGQGAGGYTF.

This chain uses TRBV27 with TRBJ1-6; D gene ambiguous. With 8 bases removed from V and 0 bases from J, the gap between germline ends came to 17 bases. This CDR3 is 17 amino acids long. Per germline, CDR1 MNHEY and CDR2 SMNVEV (reference sequence). The CDR3 bases are TGTGCCAGCGCCTTACAGCGGGGTATCTCCTATAATTCACCCCTCCACTTT. Its translation is CASALQRGISYNSPLHF.

The chain carries TRBV9 and TRBJ2-5, with 8 bases that match TRBD2. V trimming: 3 bases; J trimming: 6 bases; junction bases outside the gene matches: 4. Germline V gene sequence: CDR1 SGDLS, CDR2 YYNGEE. The CDR3 runs 13 residues. CDR3 DNA: TGTGCCAGCAGCGGGACTAGCTTGCAGACCCAGTACTTC. This gives the protein CASSGTSLQTQYF.

The chain is built from TRBV5-8 and TRBJ2-4; tentative D call: TRBD2 (5 bases). The CDR3 is 14 residues long. V was trimmed by 2 bases and J by 3 bases, leaving 9 bases between them. Germline V gene data show CDR1 as SGHTS and CDR2 as YDEGEE. The CDR3 spells CASSFPEGKNIQYF. Written as DNA, the CDR3 is TGTGCCAGCAGCTTCCCCGAGGGCAAAAACATTCAGTACTTC.

This rearrangement joins TRBV28 to TRBJ1-2; 7 positions agree with TRBD1. In germline, CDR1 is MDHEN, CDR2 SYDVKM. V lost 8 bases, J lost 4 bases, and 7 bases stayed unmatched. The CDR3 spans 13 residues. The CDR3 loop is CASGGQVRYGYTF. The CDR3 nucleotides read TGTGCCAGCGGAGGACAGGTTCGCTATGGCTACACCTTC.

J is TRBJ2-7 and V is TRBV5-8; 9 bases are a match to TRBD1. Germline V CDR1 and CDR2: SGHTS, YDEGEE. Trimming removed 3 bases from V and 0 bases from J; junction bases left unmatched: 4. The CDR3 totals 15 residues. This CDR3 is CASSSGQGASYEQYF. Written as DNA, the CDR3 is TGTGCCAGCAGCTCGGGACAGGGCGCCTCCTACGAGCAGTACTTC.

The chain links TRBV7-8 to TRBJ2-3, with TRBD2 identical over 13 bases. CDR1 and CDR2 from the germline V gene are SGHVS and FQNEAQ. There are 17 residues in the CDR3. The V and J ends lost 2 bases and 1 base, in that order; junction bases with no gene match: 3. The CDR3 is CASSLRLAGGRTDTQYF. In DNA, the CDR3 is TGTGCCAGCAGCTTAAGACTAGCGGGGGGCCGCACAGATACGCAGTATTTT.